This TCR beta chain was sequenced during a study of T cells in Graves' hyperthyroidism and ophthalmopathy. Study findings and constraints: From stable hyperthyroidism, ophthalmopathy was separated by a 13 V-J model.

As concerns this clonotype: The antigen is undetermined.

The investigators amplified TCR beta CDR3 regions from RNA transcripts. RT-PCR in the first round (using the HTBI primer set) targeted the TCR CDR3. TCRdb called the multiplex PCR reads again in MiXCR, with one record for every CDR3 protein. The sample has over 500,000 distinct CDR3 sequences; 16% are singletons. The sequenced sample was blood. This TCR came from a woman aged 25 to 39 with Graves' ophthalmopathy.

The CDR3 here is CSARGDPGNTIYF. The CDR3 DNA reads TGCAGTGCTAGAGGGGATCCTGGAAACACCATATATTTT. V usage is TRBV20-1 and J usage is TRBJ1-3; D is ambiguous. The CDR3 runs to 13 residues. CDR1 is DFQATT and CDR2 is SNEGSKA in the germline V gene (reference sequence). Trimming pared 1 base from V and 2 bases from J, leaving 6 bases between.